This T cell receptor (beta chain) was sequenced in a study of cytomegalovirus exposure and HLA in healthy donors. Looking at the study overall: Out of around 360 genotyped donors, about 84% belonged to the Caucasian-associated ancestry cluster. Study-wide results and limits: In the analysis, some V segments, TRBV6-2 and TRBV6-3 included, were excluded as indistinguishable. When the data were analyzed later, several of the most significant clusters appeared to be linked to common viral pathogens.

The PCR made use of 60 Vbeta and 13 Jbeta primers. Method: immunoSEQ multiplex PCR; TCRdb's copy keeps in-frame clones and lacks some. Among about 200,000 clones listed, approximately 79% were seen once. This clone was recorded once. Antigen specificity is unknown. J was trimmed by 8 bases and V by 5 bases; bases with no gene match: 11. CDR1 GTSNPN and CDR2 SVGIG come from the germline V gene (reference sequence). This CDR3 contains 14 residues. This TCR came from a young man in good health and CMV-seronegative. The sequenced sample was PBMCs. The chain joins TRBV30 to TRBJ2-1; 8 positions agree with TRBD1. For the CDR3, the DNA is TGTGCCTGGCGAAGACAGGGGAGTAGGTATGAGCAGTTCTTC. Its protein is CAWRRQGSRYEQFF. Full variable domain (missing parts from reference TRBV30 and TRBJ2-1): SQTIHQWPATLVQPVGSPLSLECTVEGTSNPNLYWYRQAAGRGLQLLFYSVGIGQISSEVPQNLSASRPQDRQFILSSKKLLLSDSGFYLCAWRRQGSRYEQFFGPGTRLTVL.